One and the same sample provided the 21 T cell receptor beta chains below, sequenced in a study of blood T cell repertoires in COVID-19. Repertoires were generated with immunoSEQ multiplex PCR, while TCRdb's copy carries only in-frame clones and drops some. This sample has fewer than 90,000 clones; around 86% occur once, and the top ten carry approximately 8.4%. Specimen: peripheral blood. The origin of the receptors is a man between 25 and 39 years old with acute or convalescent COVID-19.

This sequence joins TRBV27 and TRBJ2-1; 10 bases align to TRBD1. The CDR3 runs 17 residues. Germline CDR1 and CDR2: MNHEY and SMNVEV (reference sequence). V dropped 2 bases and J dropped 7; count of bases not matched to a gene: 11. For the CDR3, the DNA is TGTGCCAGCAGTTTAGACAGGGGGCTAGCGGGCCAGAATGAGCAGTTCTTC. Amino acid sequence: CASSLDRGLAGQNEQFF.

The chain recombines TRBV3-1 (or the pseudogene TRBV3-2) with TRBJ1-2, with 7 nucleotides matching TRBD1. CDR1 is LGHDT, CDR2 YNNKEL, per germline (reference sequence). The CDR3 has 13 amino acids. With 3 bases clipped from V and 8 bases from J, the junction kept 6 bases outside the gene matches. CDR3 region: CASSHRDSRGYTF. The DNA for the CDR3 is TGTGCCAGCAGCCATCGGGACAGTAGAGGCTACACCTTC.

The chain carries TRBV7-2 and TRBJ2-7, with TRBD2 matching over 7 bases. Unmatched junction bases numbered 7, after V lost 5 bases and J lost 6 bases. The CDR3 length is 13 residues. Germline V gene sequence: CDR1 SGHTA, CDR2 FQGNSA. CDR3: CASSLTSYSEQYF. The DNA of the CDR3 is TGTGCCAGCAGCCTGACTAGCTATAGCGAGCAGTACTTC.

Here the CDR3 DNA reads TGTGCCCTCAAGCGGTGGGCTGAAGCTTTCTTT. Translated: CALKRWAEAFF. The J gene is TRBJ1-1, the V gene TRBV7-9; no reliable D call. From germline, CDR1 is SEHNR and CDR2 FQNEAQ (reference sequence). V was trimmed by 11 bases and J by 6 bases, leaving 13 bases between them. This CDR3 has 11 residues.

The CDR3 here is CASSPSGSLETQYF. DNA of the CDR3: TGTGCCAGCAGCCCTAGCGGGAGCTTGGAGACCCAGTACTTC. The V and J genes are TRBV3-1 (or the pseudogene TRBV3-2) and TRBJ2-5, with 10 bases lining up with TRBD2. The V segment lost 4 bases and the J segment 5 bases; nucleotides outside the gene matches: 4. This CDR3 is built from 14 residues. The germline V gene encodes CDR1 LGHDT and CDR2 YNNKEL (reference sequence).

CDR3 in amino acids: CASSILSFSYNEQFF. The CDR3 DNA is TGTGCCAGTAGTATCTTGAGTTTCTCCTACAATGAGCAGTTCTTC. The J gene is TRBJ2-1, the V gene TRBV19; D unresolved. This CDR3 region has 15 residues. V gave up 3 bases and J gave up 0 bases, with 9 bases separating them. From germline, CDR1 is LNHDA and CDR2 SQIVND (reference sequence).

This sequence joins TRBV5-5 and TRBJ1-3; weak D call: TRBD1 (5 bases). Deletions cut 4 bases from V and 3 bases from J, with 14 bases between. The CDR3 extends over 15 amino acids. CDR1 SGHKS and CDR2 YYEKEE come from the germline V gene (reference sequence). The CDR3 nucleotides are TGTGCCAGCAGCCGAAGTCGGGGGTTTGGAAACACCATATATTTT. Protein sequence: CASSRSRGFGNTIYF.

The chain recombines TRBV7-2 with TRBJ2-2; 12 nucleotides agree with TRBD2. The J segment lost 4 bases and the V segment lost 6 bases, leaving 9 bases of the junction unmatched. The CDR3 runs 17 residues. Germline V gene data show CDR1 as SGHTA and CDR2 as FQGNSA. The DNA of the CDR3 is TGTGCCAGCAGGCGGACTAGCGGGAATCAGGGCACCGGGGAGCTGTTTTTT. This codes for CASRRTSGNQGTGELFF. Combining the CDR3 with reference TRBV7-2 and TRBJ2-2 gives the whole variable domain GAGVSQSPSNKVTEKGKDVELRCDPISGHTALYWYRQSLGQGLEFLIYFQGNSAPDKSGLPSDRFSAERTGGSVSTLTIQRTQQEDSAVYLCASRRTSGNQGTGELFFGEGSRLTVL.

This chain joins TRBV5-6 and TRBJ2-7; the D is unclear. Per germline, CDR1 SGHDT and CDR2 YYEEEE. The CDR3 has 14 residues. V lost 4 bases to trimming and J lost 2 bases, with 13 bases between them. The CDR3 nucleotides read TGTGCCAGCAGCCGAGGTCCTATCGCCTACGAGCAGTACTTC. Translating it yields CASSRGPIAYEQYF.

The chain links TRBV27 to TRBJ2-7, with a tentative D call TRBD2 (7 bases). Between the trimmed V and J ends, which lost 3 bases and 2 bases, there was a span of 14 bases. Germline values: CDR1 MNHEY, CDR2 SMNVEV (reference sequence). The CDR3 is 15 residues long. CDR3 region: CASSLKFGGPYEQYF. The DNA of the CDR3 is TGTGCCAGCAGTTTGAAGTTCGGGGGGCCCTACGAGCAGTACTTC.

This chain joins TRBV10-3 and TRBJ2-7, with TRBD2 matching over 10 bases. The CDR3 is made up of 9 amino acids. Looked up from germline, CDR1 is ENHRY and CDR2 is SYGVKD. DNA of the CDR3: TGTACTAGCGGGATTGAGCAGTACTTC. Its protein product is CTSGIEQYF.

The rearrangement uses TRBV29-1 and TRBJ1-2; a weak D match, TRBD1 (6 bases). Trimming removed 6 bases from V and 5 bases from J, with 13 bases in between. This CDR3 has 12 residues. Germline V gene lookup returns CDR1 SQVTM and CDR2 ANQGSEA. Here the CDR3 reads CSVDSKEYGYTF. DNA for the CDR3: TGCAGCGTGGACAGTAAAGAGTATGGCTACACCTTC. Using reference TRBV29-1 and TRBJ1-2 for the parts outside the CDR3, the full variable domain is SAVISQKPSRDICQRGTSLTIQCQVDSQVTMMFWYRQQPGQSLTLIATANQGSEATYESGFVIDKFPISRPNLTFSTLTVSNMSPEDSSIYLCSVDSKEYGYTFGSGTRLTVV.

V usage is TRBV27 and J usage is TRBJ1-1, with 8 bases matching TRBD1. The length of the CDR3 is 14 residues. Germline CDR1 MNHEY, CDR2 SMNVEV (reference sequence). V dropped 5 bases and J dropped 4; count of bases not matched to a gene: 6. DNA of the CDR3: TGTGCCAGCAGTCCGCGACAGGGGACCACTGAAGCTTTCTTT. It encodes CASSPRQGTTEAFF.

This chain uses TRBV30 with TRBJ2-3; 7 bases are shared with TRBD2. Germline V lookup: CDR1 GTSNPN, CDR2 SVGIG (reference sequence). V shed 0 bases, J shed 1 base, and the junction held 7 bases outside the gene matches. This CDR3 is built from 16 residues. As DNA, the CDR3 is TGTGCCTGGAGTGTAGGGTCTAGCGGAGGCACAGATACGCAGTATTTT. Translating gives CAWSVGSSGGTDTQYF.

As DNA, the CDR3 is TGTGCCTGGAGAACTAGCGGCTACGAGCAGTACTTC. Its translation is CAWRTSGYEQYF. The chain has TRBV30 and TRBJ2-7, with 8 bases matching TRBD2. V shed 3 bases, J shed 3 bases, and the junction held 1 base outside the gene matches. The CDR3 has 12 residues. Germline V gene sequence: CDR1 GTSNPN, CDR2 SVGIG (reference sequence).

The chain couples TRBV19 to TRBJ2-5; D gene unclear. Between the trimmed V and J ends, which lost 5 bases and 7 bases, there was a span of 17 bases. Germline CDR1 reads LNHDA; CDR2 reads SQIVND (reference sequence). This CDR3 comprises 14 residues. The DNA for the CDR3 is TGTGCCAGTAGTCCCCAAGGCCTGTCAGGGACCCAGTACTTC. Amino acids: CASSPQGLSGTQYF.

The J gene is TRBJ2-7, the V gene TRBV7-9; 7 bases fit TRBD2. The V gene's germline CDR1 is SEHNR and CDR2 FQNEAQ (reference sequence). The CDR3 totals 12 residues. V was clipped by 10 bases and J by 2 bases; unmatched bases: 5. DNA of the CDR3: TGTGCCATCGGACGGGAGGCCTACGAGCAGTACTTC. This encodes CAIGREAYEQYF.

CDR3 nucleotides: TGCGCCAGCAGCCAAGGAGGTGTTTGGGAGACCCAGTACTTC. This codes for CASSQGGVWETQYF. The rearrangement uses TRBV4-1 and TRBJ2-5; D is uncertain. There are 14 residues in the CDR3. V lost 1 base to trimming and J lost 5 bases, with 11 bases between them. CDR1 is MGHRA, CDR2 YSYEKL, per germline.

The gene calls are TRBV19 and TRBJ1-5; 10 positions match TRBD1. This CDR3 is built from 17 residues. V trimming: 4 bases; J trimming: 11 bases; junction bases outside the gene matches: 17. Germline V gene lookup returns CDR1 LNHDA and CDR2 SQIVND (reference sequence). The CDR3 loop is CASSTQRRGTGAVAQHF. CDR3 DNA sequence: TGTGCCAGTAGTACACAACGCCGAGGGACAGGGGCGGTGGCCCAGCATTTT.

The chain links TRBV9 to TRBJ1-5; the match to TRBD1 covers 7 bases. Trimming removed 4 bases from V and 6 bases from J; junction bases left unmatched: 7. CDR1 SGDLS and CDR2 YYNGEE come from the germline V gene. This CDR3 has 14 residues. The CDR3 is CASSSRQGGQPQHF. CDR3 DNA: TGTGCCAGCAGCTCCCGACAGGGCGGTCAGCCCCAGCATTTT.

The V gene is TRBV7-2, the J gene TRBJ1-5; 7 positions match TRBD1. This CDR3 is built from 14 residues. Losses at the gene ends were 6 bases for V and 4 bases for J; bases not matched to a gene: 6. The germline V gene encodes CDR1 SGHTA and CDR2 FQGNSA. This chain's CDR3 is CASSSGQMNQPQHF. In DNA, the CDR3 is TGTGCCAGCAGTTCGGGACAGATGAATCAGCCCCAGCATTTT.